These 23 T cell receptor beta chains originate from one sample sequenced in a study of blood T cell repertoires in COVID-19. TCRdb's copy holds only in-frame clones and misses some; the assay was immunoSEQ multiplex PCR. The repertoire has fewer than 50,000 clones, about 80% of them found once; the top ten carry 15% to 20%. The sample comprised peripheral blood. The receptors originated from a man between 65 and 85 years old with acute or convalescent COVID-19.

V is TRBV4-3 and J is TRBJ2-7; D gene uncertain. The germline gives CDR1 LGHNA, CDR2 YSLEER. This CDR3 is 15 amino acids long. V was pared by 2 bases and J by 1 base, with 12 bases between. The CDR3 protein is CASSQLSGMSYEQYF. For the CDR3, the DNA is TGCGCCAGCAGCCAATTGTCAGGAATGTCCTACGAGCAGTACTTC.

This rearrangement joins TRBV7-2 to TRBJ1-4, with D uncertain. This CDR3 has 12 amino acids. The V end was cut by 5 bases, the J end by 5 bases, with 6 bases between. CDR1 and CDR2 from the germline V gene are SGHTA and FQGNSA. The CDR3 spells CASSPRNEKLFF. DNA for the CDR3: TGTGCCAGCAGCCCTCGGAATGAAAAACTGTTTTTT.

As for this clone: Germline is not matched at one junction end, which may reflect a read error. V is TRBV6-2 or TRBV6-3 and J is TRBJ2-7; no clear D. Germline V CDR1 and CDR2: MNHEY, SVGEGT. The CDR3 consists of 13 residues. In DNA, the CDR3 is TGTGCCAGCAGTTACCGCCTCTCCTACGGGCAGTACTTC. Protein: CASSYRLSYGQYF.

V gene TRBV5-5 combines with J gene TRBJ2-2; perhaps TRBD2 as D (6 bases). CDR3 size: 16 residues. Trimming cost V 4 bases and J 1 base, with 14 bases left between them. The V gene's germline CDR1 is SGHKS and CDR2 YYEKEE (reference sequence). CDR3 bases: TGTGCCAGCAGCCCGGGAGTTGGTTTGAACACCGGGGAGCTGTTTTTT. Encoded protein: CASSPGVGLNTGELFF.

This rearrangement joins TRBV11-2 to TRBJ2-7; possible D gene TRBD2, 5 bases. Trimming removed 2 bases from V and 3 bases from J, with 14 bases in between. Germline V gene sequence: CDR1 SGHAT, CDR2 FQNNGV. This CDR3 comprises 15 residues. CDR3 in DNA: TGTGCCAGCAGCTTAATGGCTAGCTCTCTCTACGAGCAGTACTTC. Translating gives CASSLMASSLYEQYF.

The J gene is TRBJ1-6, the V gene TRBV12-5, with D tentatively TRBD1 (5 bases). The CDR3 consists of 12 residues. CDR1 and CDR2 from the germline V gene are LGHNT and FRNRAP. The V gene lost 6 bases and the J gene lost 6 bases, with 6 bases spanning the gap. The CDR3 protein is CASGTANSPLHF. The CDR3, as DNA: TGTGCTAGTGGGACAGCTAATTCACCCCTCCACTTT.

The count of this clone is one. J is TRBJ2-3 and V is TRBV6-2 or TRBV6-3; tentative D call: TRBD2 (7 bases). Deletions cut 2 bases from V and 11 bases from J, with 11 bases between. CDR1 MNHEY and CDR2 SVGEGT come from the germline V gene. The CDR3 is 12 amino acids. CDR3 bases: TGTGCCAGCAGTTACGCGGGGGCTAGGCAGTATTTT. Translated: CASSYAGARQYF.

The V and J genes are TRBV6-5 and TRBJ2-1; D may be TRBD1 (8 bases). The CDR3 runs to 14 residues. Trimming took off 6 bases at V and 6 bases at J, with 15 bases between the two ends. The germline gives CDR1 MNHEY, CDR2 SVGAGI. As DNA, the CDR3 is TGTGCCAGCAGGGGGGGGACAGGTCCCAATGAGCAGTTCTTC. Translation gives CASRGGTGPNEQFF.

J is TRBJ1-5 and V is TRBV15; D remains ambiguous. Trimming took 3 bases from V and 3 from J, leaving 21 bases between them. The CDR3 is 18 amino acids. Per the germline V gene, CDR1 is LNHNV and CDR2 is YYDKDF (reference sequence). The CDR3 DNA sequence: TGTGCCACCAGCAGTTTCCCCTTCCCGGTACGGGTCAATCAGCCCCAGCATTTT. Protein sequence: CATSSFPFPVRVNQPQHF.

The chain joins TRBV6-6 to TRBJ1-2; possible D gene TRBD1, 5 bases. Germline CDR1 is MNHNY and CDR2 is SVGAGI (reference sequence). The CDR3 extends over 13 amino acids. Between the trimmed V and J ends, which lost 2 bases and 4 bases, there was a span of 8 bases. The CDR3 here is CASSYDSPYGYTF. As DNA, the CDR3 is TGTGCCAGCAGTTACGACAGCCCCTATGGCTACACCTTC.

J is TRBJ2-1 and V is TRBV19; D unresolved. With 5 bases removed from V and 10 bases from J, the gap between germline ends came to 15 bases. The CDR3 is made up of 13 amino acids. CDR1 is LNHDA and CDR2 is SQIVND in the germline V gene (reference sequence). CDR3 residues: CASSRQANREQFF. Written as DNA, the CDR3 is TGTGCCAGTAGTCGTCAGGCCAATCGGGAGCAGTTCTTC.

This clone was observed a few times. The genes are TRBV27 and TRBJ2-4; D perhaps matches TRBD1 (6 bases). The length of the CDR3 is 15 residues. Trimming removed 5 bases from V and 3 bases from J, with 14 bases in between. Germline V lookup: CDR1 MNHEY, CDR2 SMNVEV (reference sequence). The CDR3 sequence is CASSIQGALKNIQYF. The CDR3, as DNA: TGTGCCAGCAGTATACAGGGAGCCCTCAAAAACATTCAGTACTTC.

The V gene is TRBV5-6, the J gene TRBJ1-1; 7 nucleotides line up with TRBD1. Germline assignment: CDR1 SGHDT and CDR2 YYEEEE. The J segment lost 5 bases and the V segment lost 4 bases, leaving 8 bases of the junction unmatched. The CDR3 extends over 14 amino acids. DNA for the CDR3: TGTGCCAGCAGCCTAGGGGGCCAGAGGACTGAAGCTTTCTTT. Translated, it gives CASSLGGQRTEAFF.

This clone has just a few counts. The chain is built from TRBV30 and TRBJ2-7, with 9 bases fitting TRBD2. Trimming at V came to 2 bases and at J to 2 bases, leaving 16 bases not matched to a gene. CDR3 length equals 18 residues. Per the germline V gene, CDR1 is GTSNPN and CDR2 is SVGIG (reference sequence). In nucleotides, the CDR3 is TGTGCCTGGAGTCTTAGGGCGGGGGGGCCTAAGGCGACCTACGAGCAGTACTTC. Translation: CAWSLRAGGPKATYEQYF.

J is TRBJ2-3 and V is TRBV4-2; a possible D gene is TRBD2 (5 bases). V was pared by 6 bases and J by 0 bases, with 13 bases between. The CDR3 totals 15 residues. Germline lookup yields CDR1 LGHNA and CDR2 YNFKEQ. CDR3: CASRRADQSTDTQYF. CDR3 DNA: TGTGCCAGCAGACGAGCGGACCAAAGCACAGATACGCAGTATTTT.

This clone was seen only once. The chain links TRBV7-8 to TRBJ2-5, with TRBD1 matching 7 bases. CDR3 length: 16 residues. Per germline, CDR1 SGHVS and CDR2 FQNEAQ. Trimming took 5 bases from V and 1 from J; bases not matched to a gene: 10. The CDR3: CASSPRDRYFQETQYF. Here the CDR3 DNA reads TGTGCCAGCAGCCCGAGGGACAGATACTTCCAAGAGACCCAGTACTTC. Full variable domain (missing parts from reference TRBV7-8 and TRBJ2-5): GAGVSQSPRYKVAKRGQDVALRCDPISGHVSLFWYQQALGQGPEFLTYFQNEAQLDKSGLPSDRFFAERPEGSVSTLKIQRTQQEDSAVYLCASSPRDRYFQETQYFGPGTRLLVL.

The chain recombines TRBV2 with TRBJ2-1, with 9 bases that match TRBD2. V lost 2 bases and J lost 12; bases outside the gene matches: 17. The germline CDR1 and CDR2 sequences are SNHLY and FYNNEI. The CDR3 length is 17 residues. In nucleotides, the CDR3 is TGTGCCAGCAGTGAAAATGGCCTTGCGGGGGGGCCTAGTGGGCAGTTCTTC. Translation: CASSENGLAGGPSGQFF. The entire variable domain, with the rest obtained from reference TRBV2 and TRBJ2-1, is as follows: EPEVTQTPSHQVTQMGQEVILRCVPISNHLYFYWYRQILGQKVEFLVSFYNNEISEKSEIFDDQFSVERPDGSNFTLKIRSTKLEDSAMYFCASSENGLAGGPSGQFFGPGTRLTVL.

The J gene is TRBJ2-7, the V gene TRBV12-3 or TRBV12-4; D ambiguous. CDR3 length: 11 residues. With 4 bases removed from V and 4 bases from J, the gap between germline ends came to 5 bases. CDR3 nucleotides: TGTGCCAGCAGTTATACTTACGAGCAGTACTTC. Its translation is CASSYTYEQYF.

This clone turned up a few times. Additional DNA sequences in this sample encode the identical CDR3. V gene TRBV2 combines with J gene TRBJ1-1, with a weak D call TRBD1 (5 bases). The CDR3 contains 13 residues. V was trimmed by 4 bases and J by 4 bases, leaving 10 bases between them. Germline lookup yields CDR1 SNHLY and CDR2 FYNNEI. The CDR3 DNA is TGTGCCAGCAGTGGGCAGGGAAGCACTGAAGCTTTCTTT. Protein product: CASSGQGSTEAFF.

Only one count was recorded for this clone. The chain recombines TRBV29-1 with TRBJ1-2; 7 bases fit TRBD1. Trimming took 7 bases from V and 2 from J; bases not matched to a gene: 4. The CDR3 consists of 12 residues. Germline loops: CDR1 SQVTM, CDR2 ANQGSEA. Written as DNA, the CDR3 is TGCAGCGCCGGACAGGAGAACTATGGCTACACCTTC. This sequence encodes CSAGQENYGYTF.

CDR3 residues: CASSLSTGVLDTQYF. CDR3 in DNA: TGTGCCAGCAGTTTATCGACTGGCGTTTTAGATACGCAGTATTTT. The gene calls are TRBV27 and TRBJ2-3; D gene uncertain. The CDR3 sequence is 15 residues long. The V end was cut by 0 bases, the J end by 5 bases, with 12 bases between. From germline, CDR1 is MNHEY and CDR2 SMNVEV (reference sequence).

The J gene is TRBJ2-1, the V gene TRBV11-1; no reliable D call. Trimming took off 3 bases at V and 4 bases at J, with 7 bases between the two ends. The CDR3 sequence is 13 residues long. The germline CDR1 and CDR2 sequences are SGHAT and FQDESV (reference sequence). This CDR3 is CASSLTAYNEQFF. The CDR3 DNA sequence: TGTGCCAGCAGCTTGACTGCGTACAATGAGCAGTTCTTC.

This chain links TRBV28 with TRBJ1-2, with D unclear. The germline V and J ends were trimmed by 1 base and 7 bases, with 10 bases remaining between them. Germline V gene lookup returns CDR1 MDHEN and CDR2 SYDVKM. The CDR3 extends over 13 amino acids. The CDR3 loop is CASSLSRRSGYTF. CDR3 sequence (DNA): TGTGCCAGCAGTTTATCCCGGCGGAGTGGCTACACCTTC.